The 20 T cell receptor beta chains in this list originate from one sample, sequenced in a study of blood T cells in healthy people across ages. A sample-barcoded 5' primer and a J-beta primer mix were used in a second PCR of about 7 to 12 cycles. TCRdb reprocessed the 5' RACE reads via MiXCR and lists one record per CDR3 protein. The sample carries about 900,000 distinct CDR3 sequences, approximately 49% recorded once. Sequencing was done on a sample of blood. The receptors come from a young man in good health.

The sample holds a few counts of this clonotype. V is TRBV4-1 and J is TRBJ2-1, with TRBD2 matching over 12 bases. V shed 0 bases and J 9 bases; nucleotides not matched to a gene: 9. The CDR3 extends over 17 amino acids. Per the germline V gene, CDR1 is MGHRA and CDR2 is YSYEKL. Here the CDR3 reads CASSQDMSSGGVGEQFF. For the CDR3, the DNA is TGCGCCAGCAGCCAAGATATGTCTAGCGGGGGGGTAGGTGAGCAGTTCTTC.

The chain has TRBV20-1 and TRBJ2-3; tentatively, D is TRBD1 or TRBD2 (5 bases each). Trimming removed 0 bases from V and 4 bases from J, with 11 bases in between. This CDR3 has 14 amino acids. CDR1 DFQATT and CDR2 SNEGSKA come from the germline V gene (reference sequence). CDR3 in DNA: TGCAGTGCTAGAGATACTGAGGGACCAGATACGCAGTATTTT. The encoded protein is CSARDTEGPDTQYF.

The chain links TRBV20-1 to TRBJ1-6, with 7 positions matching TRBD1. The CDR3 has 13 residues. Germline values: CDR1 DFQATT, CDR2 SNEGSKA (reference sequence). CDR3 region: CGSRQGSNSPLHF. CDR3 sequence (DNA): TGCGGATCTCGACAGGGCTCTAATTCACCCCTCCACTTT.

The DNA of the CDR3 is TGTGCCACCAGCAGTCTAGCGGGGGAAGAGCAGTTCTTC. Residues: CATSSLAGEEQFF. V and J are TRBV15 and TRBJ2-1; 10 bases are a match to TRBD2. Per germline, CDR1 LNHNV and CDR2 YYDKDF (reference sequence). V gave up 3 bases and J gave up 10 bases; unmatched junction bases: 3. This CDR3 region has 13 residues.

This clonotype was found a few times. The chain couples TRBV12-3 or TRBV12-4 to TRBJ2-2; D might be TRBD2 (5 bases). Trimming took 6 bases from V and 5 from J, leaving 7 bases between them. The CDR3 has 12 amino acids. The CDR3 loop is CASRLETGELFF. The CDR3 DNA follows: TGTGCCAGCAGACTAGAGACCGGGGAGCTGTTTTTT.

The V and J genes are TRBV7-2 and TRBJ1-6, with D unresolved. V gave up 2 bases and J gave up 5 bases, with 7 bases separating them. Germline V gene data show CDR1 as SGHTA and CDR2 as FQGNSA. The CDR3 runs to 14 residues. The CDR3 DNA sequence: TGTGCCAGCAGCTTAATGCTCGATAATTCACCCCTCCACTTT. Encoded protein: CASSLMLDNSPLHF.

This clonotype was observed a handful of times. The J gene is TRBJ2-3, the V gene TRBV4-3; possibly TRBD1 for D (5 bases). V was cut by 0 bases and J by 2 bases, with 12 bases left in between. Germline V gene data show CDR1 as LGHNA and CDR2 as YSLEER. CDR3 length: 16 amino acids. CDR3 bases: TGCGCCAGCAGCCAAGAAAGGGGTTTACCCACAGATACGCAGTATTTT. Residues: CASSQERGLPTDTQYF.

The chain employs TRBV6-1 and TRBJ2-3; 8 bases line up with TRBD1. V trimming: 6 bases; J trimming: 0 bases; junction bases outside the gene matches: 11. There are 17 residues in the CDR3. CDR1 MNHNS and CDR2 SASEGT come from the germline V gene. This chain's CDR3 is CASSKGQGTSSTDTQYF. The CDR3 region has the DNA TGTGCCAGCAGCAAAGGACAGGGTACTTCTAGCACAGATACGCAGTATTTT.

This chain connects TRBV12-3 or TRBV12-4 to TRBJ2-3; a weak D match, TRBD1 (5 bases). This CDR3 comprises 15 residues. Trimming took 7 bases from V and 3 from J, leaving 17 bases between them. The CDR3 reads CASILLGVRTDTQYF. As DNA, the CDR3 is TGTGCCAGCATCCTCTTAGGGGTGCGAACAGATACGCAGTATTTT.

This clonotype was seen a handful of times. The genes are TRBV2 and TRBJ2-1, with 9 bases matching TRBD2. The CDR3 is 15 residues long. Germline loops: CDR1 SNHLY, CDR2 FYNNEI. Trimming at V came to 4 bases and at J to 7 bases, leaving 8 bases not matched to a gene. The CDR3, as DNA: TGTGCCAGCAGTGTCGGCGGGGGGGCAGGGAATGAGCAGTTCTTC. Protein sequence: CASSVGGGAGNEQFF.

This clonotype was found a few times. The V call is TRBV7-9, the J call TRBJ2-7; D uncertain. This CDR3 has 12 amino acids. Germline values: CDR1 SEHNR, CDR2 FQNEAQ (reference sequence). The V and J ends lost 1 base and 7 bases respectively, with 8 bases between them. Here the CDR3 DNA reads TGTGCCAGCAGCTTAGTGGAGCCTGAGCAGTACTTC. Translation: CASSLVEPEQYF.

This clonotype has more than one count but fewer than ten. The chain uses TRBV6-5 and TRBJ1-2; D might be TRBD1 (5 bases). The CDR3 length is 12 residues. CDR1 is MNHEY, CDR2 SVGAGI, per germline. Trimming cost V 6 bases and J 1 base, with 6 bases left between them. DNA of the CDR3: TGTGCCAGCAGGCAGGGTAACTATGGCTACACCTTC. Residues: CASRQGNYGYTF.

The J gene is TRBJ2-1, the V gene TRBV11-3, with TRBD2 matching over 9 bases. The DNA matches TRBJ2-7 better at its end, which makes the J call doubtful. Germline V gene data show CDR1 as SGHNT and CDR2 as YENEEA. This CDR3 region has 17 residues. The CDR3, as DNA: TGTGCCAGCAGCCTGGGACTAGCCGGGCTGTCCTACAATGAGCAGTACTTC. This sequence encodes CASSLGLAGLSYNEQYF.

V is TRBV12-1 and J is TRBJ2-5; the table assigns TRBD1, which was not confirmed against the DNA. TRBV12-1 is deemed a pseudogene. The CDR3 loop spans 15 amino acids. The CDR3 coding sequence is TGTGCCAGCAGCTTTAGAGACAGGCGCAGGGAGACCCAGTACTTC. Amino acids: CASSFRDRRRETQYF.

Only one count was recorded for this clonotype. V gene TRBV20-1 combines with J gene TRBJ1-5, with D maybe TRBD1 (5 bases). V was clipped by 7 bases and J by 1 base, with 11 bases between them. CDR3 size: 13 residues. Germline V gene data show CDR1 as DFQATT and CDR2 as SNEGSKA (reference sequence). The CDR3 spells CSGGVASNQPQHF. In nucleotides, the CDR3 is TGCAGTGGGGGGGTGGCGAGCAATCAGCCCCAGCATTTT.

The rearrangement links TRBV14 to TRBJ2-1; D may match TRBD1 or TRBD2 (6 bases each). Germline V gene sequence: CDR1 SGHDN, CDR2 FVKESK. There are 15 residues in the CDR3. V was clipped by 1 base and J by 8 bases, with 15 bases between them. CDR3 sequence: CASSQVGWGADEQFF. Written as DNA, the CDR3 is TGTGCCAGCAGCCAAGTCGGTTGGGGGGCAGATGAGCAGTTCTTC. The full variable domain, with the rest looked up from reference TRBV14 and TRBJ2-1, is EAGVTQFPSHSVIEKGQTVTLRCDPISGHDNLYWYRRVMGKEIKFLLHFVKESKQDESGMPNNRFLAERTGGTYSTLKVQPAELEDSGVYFCASSQVGWGADEQFFGPGTRLTVL.

This clonotype was counted only a few times. J is TRBJ2-7 and V is TRBV6-5, with D perhaps matching TRBD1 (6 bases). The CDR3 has 14 amino acids. Looked up from germline, CDR1 is MNHEY and CDR2 is SVGAGI. Trimming took 6 bases from V and 7 from J, leaving 19 bases between them. CDR3: CASSRQVPAREQYF. CDR3 bases: TGTGCCAGCAGCCGACAGGTACCTGCGCGGGAGCAGTACTTC.

In its sample, this clonotype was seen a few times. V is TRBV6-6 and J is TRBJ1-6; D not resolved. Trimming removed 7 bases at V and 3 bases at J, with 7 bases between. Germline V gene data show CDR1 as MNHNY and CDR2 as SVGAGI (reference sequence). This CDR3 has 13 residues. The CDR3 loop is CASTGVYNSPLHF. The CDR3, as DNA: TGTGCCAGCACCGGGGTCTATAATTCACCCCTCCACTTT.

The V and J genes are TRBV6-1 and TRBJ2-7; weak D call: TRBD1 (5 bases). Germline CDR1 MNHNS, CDR2 SASEGT. This CDR3 has 12 residues. The germline V and J ends were trimmed by 7 bases and 4 bases, with 11 bases remaining between them. The CDR3: CASNLGQYEQYF. The CDR3 DNA follows: TGTGCCAGCAATCTGGGGCAGTACGAGCAGTACTTC.

The gene calls are TRBV16 and TRBJ2-2; either TRBD1 or TRBD2 may fit D (5 bases each). The germline gives CDR1 KGHSY, CDR2 FQNENV. The CDR3 runs to 15 residues. Trimming left V 4 bases short and J 8 bases short, with 17 bases between. For the CDR3, the DNA is TGTGCCAGCAGCCGAGAGGGACGGCTGAAGGGGGAGCTGTTTTTT. Protein product: CASSREGRLKGELFF.